This TCR beta chain was profiled in a study of graft-versus-host responses after intestinal transplantation. Study-wide background: Recipients across the board were started on anti-thymocyte globulin induction, then kept on tacrolimus and steroids for about 3 years.

The data were produced by immunoSEQ multiplex PCR, yet TCRdb's version contains in-frame clones alone and is incomplete. This table holds 80,000 to 100,000 clones, about 90% found once. Turning to this clone: Antigen: not known.

Study-level points and caveats: The study found high graft-versus-host to host-versus-graft clonal ratios in allografts of patients with graft-donor T cell macrochimerism.

This receptor was obtained from a human donor who received an intestinal transplant. This material consisted of unstimulated CD4+ T cells sorted from spleen or lymph node cells, taken before intestinal transplant.

DNA for the CDR3: TGCGCCAGCAGCCAAGCGGGACTCCGGATACGAAAAGCTAACTATGGCTACACCTTC. Protein: CASSQAGLRIRKANYGYTF. This rearrangement joins TRBV4-1 to TRBJ1-2; a weak D match, TRBD1 (5 bases). Between the trimmed V and J ends, which lost 1 base and 0 bases, there was a span of 21 bases. This CDR3 has 19 residues. The germline CDR1 and CDR2 sequences are MGHRA and YSYEKL.